These 31 T cell receptor beta chains were all obtained from the same sample, sequenced in a study of blood T cell repertoires in COVID-19. Sequenced by immunoSEQ multiplex PCR; TCRdb stores in-frame clones only, minus some. The sample records around 35,000 clones, around nine tenths being singletons. The sample was peripheral blood. The receptors originated from a human donor in a cohort sampled during active COVID-19.

This chain connects TRBV20-1 to TRBJ1-1; D gene uncertain. Germline V gene lookup returns CDR1 DFQATT and CDR2 SNEGSKA (reference sequence). This CDR3 contains 11 residues. V gave up 3 bases and J gave up 5 bases, with 7 bases separating them. In DNA, the CDR3 is TGCAGTGCTAGTGCGGGGACTGAAGCTTTCTTT. Amino acid sequence: CSASAGTEAFF.

This chain joins TRBV6-5 and TRBJ2-7, with 9 nucleotides matching TRBD1. The CDR3 sequence is 14 residues long. With V trimmed by 6 bases and J by 7 bases, 10 bases remained unmatched. Germline V gene lookup returns CDR1 MNHEY and CDR2 SVGAGI. The CDR3 coding sequence is TGTGCCAGCAGGTTACAGGGGGCTCTGAGGGAGCAGTACTTC. It encodes CASRLQGALREQYF.

The chain employs TRBV11-3 and TRBJ1-3; TRBD1 might be the D (6 bases). With 4 bases removed from V and 2 bases from J, the gap between germline ends came to 9 bases. Germline V CDR1 and CDR2: SGHNT, YENEEA. The CDR3 consists of 14 residues. CDR3 DNA sequence: TGTGCCAGCAGCTCAAAGGGGGCTGGAAACACCATATATTTT. It translates to CASSSKGAGNTIYF.

The genes are TRBV5-6 and TRBJ1-5; possibly TRBD1 for D (6 bases). V gave up 4 bases and J gave up 1 base, with 15 bases separating them. Germline lookup yields CDR1 SGHDT and CDR2 YYEEEE. The CDR3 length is 16 residues. This CDR3 reads CASSPGRGGSNQPQHF. Here the CDR3 DNA reads TGTGCCAGCAGCCCCGGGAGGGGGGGAAGCAATCAGCCCCAGCATTTT.

The chain recombines TRBV7-9 with TRBJ2-3; the match to TRBD2 covers 13 bases. J was trimmed by 2 bases and V by 5 bases; bases with no gene match: 4. The CDR3 length is 16 residues. The V gene's germline CDR1 is SEHNR and CDR2 FQNEAQ (reference sequence). For the CDR3, the DNA is TGTGCCAGCAGCGTTGGACTAGCGGGGGCCACAGATACGCAGTATTTT. This translates into CASSVGLAGATDTQYF.

The rearrangement uses TRBV6-2 or TRBV6-3 and TRBJ2-6, with a possible D match to TRBD1 (6 bases). V was clipped by 5 bases and J by 0 bases, with 14 bases between them. The CDR3 runs 17 residues. Germline CDR1 MNHEY, CDR2 SVGEGT. CDR3 protein: CASSLTGGSSGANVLTF. CDR3 nucleotide sequence: TGTGCCAGCAGTCTGACAGGCGGTAGCTCTGGGGCCAACGTCCTGACTTTC.

V gene TRBV11-2 combines with J gene TRBJ2-5; 10 bases are a match to TRBD1. Germline CDR1 and CDR2: SGHAT and FQNNGV. The CDR3 has 16 amino acids. V gave up 1 base and J gave up 6 bases; unmatched junction bases: 8. In DNA, the CDR3 is TGTGCCAGCAGCTTAGTAGGGGACAGGGGTTTACAGACCCAGTACTTC. Encoded protein: CASSLVGDRGLQTQYF.

The chain joins TRBV3-1 (or the pseudogene TRBV3-2) to TRBJ2-3; D possibly corresponds to TRBD2 (5 bases). Trimming took 4 bases from V and 7 from J, leaving 9 bases between them. Germline V lookup: CDR1 LGHDT, CDR2 YNNKEL (reference sequence). The CDR3 covers 12 residues. CDR3: CASSRTGNTQYF. In nucleotides, the CDR3 is TGTGCCAGCAGCCGGACGGGAAATACGCAGTATTTT.

DNA for the CDR3: TGTGCCAGCAGTTTACCCGGGACAGGGCCAGATACGCAGTATTTT. Residues: CASSLPGTGPDTQYF. This chain links TRBV28 with TRBJ2-3; 9 nucleotides align to TRBD1. Per germline, CDR1 MDHEN and CDR2 SYDVKM. CDR3 size: 15 residues. V lost 2 bases to trimming and J lost 4 bases; unmatched junction nucleotides: 4.

The gene calls are TRBV4-3 and TRBJ2-7; the D gene is possibly TRBD2 (5 bases). Per germline, CDR1 LGHNA and CDR2 YSLEER. This CDR3 region has 15 residues. Trimming took off 0 bases at V and 3 bases at J, with 12 bases between the two ends. CDR3 loop: CASSQDKAVHYEQYF. The CDR3 DNA follows: TGCGCCAGCAGCCAAGATAAAGCGGTACACTACGAGCAGTACTTC.

V usage is TRBV7-9 and J usage is TRBJ1-4; D gene uncertain. There are 17 residues in the CDR3. Germline V gene lookup returns CDR1 SEHNR and CDR2 FQNEAQ (reference sequence). V was trimmed by 4 bases and J by 0 bases, leaving 15 bases between them. In nucleotides, the CDR3 is TGTGCCAGCAGCTCCCCCTTGAGCGGGGCAACTAATGAAAAACTGTTTTTT. This sequence encodes CASSSPLSGATNEKLFF.

The sample holds a few counts of this clone. The chain has TRBV5-6 and TRBJ2-2; TRBD2 matches 10 bases. The CDR3 runs to 15 residues. J lost 6 bases, V lost 5 bases, and 7 bases had no gene match. CDR1 is SGHDT, CDR2 YYEEEE, per germline. The CDR3 sequence: CASSRGLAVAGELFF. CDR3 bases: TGTGCCAGCAGTCGCGGACTAGCGGTAGCCGGGGAGCTGTTTTTT.

V and J are TRBV4-1 and TRBJ2-1; a weak D match, TRBD1 (6 bases). V shed 0 bases and J shed 9 bases, with 12 bases lying between them. The CDR3 sequence is 14 residues long. The germline V gene has CDR1 MGHRA and CDR2 YSYEKL. The CDR3 DNA is TGCGCCAGCAGCCAAGATCTCAGGGGCATTGAGCAGTTCTTC. Translating it yields CASSQDLRGIEQFF.

This clone showed up just a few times. The chain has TRBV28 and TRBJ2-7, with a tentative D call TRBD1 (5 bases). The CDR3 spans 14 residues. In germline, CDR1 is MDHEN, CDR2 SYDVKM. The V gene lost 3 bases and the J gene lost 0 bases, with 9 bases spanning the gap. The CDR3 nucleotides read TGTGCCAGCAGTTTTGTCAGGGTCTCCTACGAGCAGTACTTC. Translated: CASSFVRVSYEQYF.

The chain carries TRBV5-1 and TRBJ2-7; 7 positions agree with TRBD2. CDR1 and CDR2 (germline): SGHRS, YFSETQ. This CDR3 spans 15 amino acids. Trimming took 1 base from V and 2 from J; bases not matched to a gene: 6. The CDR3 DNA follows: TGCGCCAGCAGCTTGTTGCCTAGCGGAACCTACGAGCAGTACTTC. This gives the protein CASSLLPSGTYEQYF. The full variable domain, in which reference TRBV5-1 and TRBJ2-7 provide the parts outside the CDR3, is KAGVTQTPRYLIKTRGQQVTLSCSPISGHRSVSWYQQTPGQGLQFLFEYFSETQRNKGNFPGRFSGRQFSNSRSEMNVSTLELGDSALYLCASSLLPSGTYEQYFGPGTRLTVT.

The chain joins TRBV2 to TRBJ1-1; 8 bases agree with TRBD1. CDR1 is SNHLY, CDR2 FYNNEI, per germline. The junction had 20 bases not matched to a gene; V was cut back by 6 bases and J by 5 bases. The CDR3 loop spans 18 amino acids. The CDR3 DNA reads TGTGCCAGCAGCCGAGACCAGGGGGCGGTGACAACGAGGACTGAAGCTTTCTTT. It codes for CASSRDQGAVTTRTEAFF.

The genes are TRBV12-3 or TRBV12-4 and TRBJ2-3; 8 bases are shared with TRBD2. The CDR3 covers 13 residues. V lost 6 bases to trimming and J lost 1 base; unmatched junction nucleotides: 0. The CDR3 coding sequence is TGTGCCAGCAGGACTAGCGGCACAGATACGCAGTATTTT. Encoded protein: CASRTSGTDTQYF.

This chain links TRBV2 with TRBJ2-7; 10 bases agree with TRBD1. With 4 bases clipped from V and 1 base from J, the junction kept 1 base outside the gene matches. Germline V gene data show CDR1 as SNHLY and CDR2 as FYNNEI. The CDR3 is made up of 14 amino acids. The CDR3 DNA reads as TGTGCCAGCAGTGGGACAGGGGGGTCCTACGAGCAGTACTTC. Translating gives CASSGTGGSYEQYF.

The chain carries TRBV7-2 and TRBJ1-1, with D unclear. V lost 5 bases, J lost 0 bases, and 7 bases lay in between. Per germline, CDR1 SGHTA and CDR2 FQGNSA. There are 13 residues in the CDR3. CDR3 sequence reads: CASSPQLNTEAFF. The CDR3 DNA sequence: TGTGCCAGCAGCCCTCAGTTGAACACTGAAGCTTTCTTT.

The genes are TRBV12-3 or TRBV12-4 and TRBJ1-1, with D perhaps matching TRBD1 (6 bases). Trimming pared 6 bases from V and 5 bases from J, leaving 13 bases between. The CDR3 runs 13 residues. CDR3 DNA: TGTGCCAGCAGCCCAGGGGTACGAACTGAAGCTTTCTTT. Translating it yields CASSPGVRTEAFF.

V and J are TRBV18 and TRBJ1-3; D is ambiguous. In germline, CDR1 is KGHSH, CDR2 LQKENI. V gave up 0 bases and J gave up 0 bases, with 6 bases separating them. The CDR3 contains 15 residues. The CDR3 spells CASSPPVSSGNTIYF. Written as DNA, the CDR3 is TGTGCCAGCTCACCACCTGTCAGCTCTGGAAACACCATATATTTT.

The chain couples TRBV9 to TRBJ2-1, with D possibly being TRBD1 (5 bases). Germline V gene sequence: CDR1 SGDLS, CDR2 YYNGEE. Trimming took 0 bases from V and 8 from J, leaving 9 bases between them. The CDR3 spans 13 residues. The CDR3: CASSVVWGDEQFF. CDR3 coding DNA: TGTGCCAGCAGCGTAGTCTGGGGCGATGAGCAGTTCTTC.

This sequence joins TRBV7-9 and TRBJ1-1; a possible D gene is TRBD1 (6 bases). V dropped 3 bases and J dropped 5 bases, with 16 bases sitting between them. The CDR3 runs 15 residues. Germline V gene data show CDR1 as SEHNR and CDR2 as FQNEAQ (reference sequence). CDR3 bases: TGTGCCAGCAGCTTGGAAGGGGGTCTCCCAACTGAAGCTTTCTTT. It is translated as CASSLEGGLPTEAFF.

The chain links TRBV7-2 to TRBJ1-2; 7 bases match TRBD1. The CDR3 length is 14 residues. V shed 3 bases and J 8 bases; nucleotides not matched to a gene: 9. From germline, CDR1 is SGHTA and CDR2 FQGNSA. The chain's CDR3 is CASSLWETGWGYTF. The DNA of the CDR3 is TGTGCCAGCAGCTTGTGGGAGACAGGGTGGGGCTACACCTTC. The complete variable domain, with remaining parts taken from reference TRBV7-2 and TRBJ1-2, reads GAGVSQSPSNKVTEKGKDVELRCDPISGHTALYWYRQSLGQGLEFLIYFQGNSAPDKSGLPSDRFSAERTGGSVSTLTIQRTQQEDSAVYLCASSLWETGWGYTFGSGTRLTVV.

CDR3: CASSRTGLAEWWYEQYF. As DNA, the CDR3 is TGTGCCAGCAGTCGCACCGGACTAGCGGAGTGGTGGTACGAGCAGTACTTC. The chain carries TRBV3-1 (or the pseudogene TRBV3-2) and TRBJ2-7; 10 positions match TRBD2. The V and J ends lost 6 bases and 4 bases, in that order; junction bases with no gene match: 15. CDR1 is LGHDT, CDR2 YNNKEL, per germline (reference sequence). CDR3 length equals 17 residues.

The chain employs TRBV6-6 and TRBJ2-5; D ambiguous. V gave up 4 bases and J gave up 4 bases, with 10 bases separating them. This CDR3 spans 13 amino acids. CDR1 and CDR2 (germline): MNHNY, SVGAGI (reference sequence). The DNA of the CDR3 is TGTGCCAGCAGTTGGCCAGGTCGAGAGACCCAGTACTTC. Its protein product is CASSWPGRETQYF.

This chain uses TRBV3-1 (or the pseudogene TRBV3-2) with TRBJ2-3, with 7 bases lining up with TRBD2. Germline CDR1 LGHDT, CDR2 YNNKEL (reference sequence). V gave up 1 base and J gave up 1 base; unmatched junction bases: 2. The CDR3 extends over 15 amino acids. This CDR3 reads CASSQGGRGTDTQYF. As DNA, the CDR3 is TGTGCCAGCAGCCAAGGGGGGAGGGGCACAGATACGCAGTATTTT.

The chain carries TRBV6-5 and TRBJ1-5; TRBD1 is a possible D gene (6 bases). The CDR3 loop spans 14 amino acids. Trimming left V 7 bases short and J 7 bases short, with 17 bases between. The V gene's germline CDR1 is MNHEY and CDR2 SVGAGI. The CDR3, as DNA: TGTGCCAGCATCCTAAGGGGGGGCGGGCAGCCCCAGCATTTT. This codes for CASILRGGGQPQHF.

The rearrangement uses TRBV11-2 and TRBJ2-3, with D perhaps matching TRBD2 (5 bases). Germline assignment: CDR1 SGHAT and CDR2 FQNNGV. The CDR3 is 15 amino acids. The V end lost 0 bases, the J end lost 6 bases, and 13 bases lay between the germline ends. CDR3 sequence (DNA): TGTGCCAGCAGCTTAGATCGTACAGCGGCTGATACGCAGTATTTT. Its translation: CASSLDRTAADTQYF.

The rearrangement joins TRBV3-1 (or the pseudogene TRBV3-2) to TRBJ1-3; D call uncertain. V was clipped by 2 bases and J by 0 bases, with 8 bases between them. Germline lookup yields CDR1 LGHDT and CDR2 YNNKEL (reference sequence). The CDR3 sequence is 15 residues long. The CDR3, as DNA: TGTGCCAGCAGCCAACCAACAGCCTCTGGAAACACCATATATTTT. Encoded protein: CASSQPTASGNTIYF.

Here the CDR3 reads CASNRLQGGSEQFF. The CDR3 region has the DNA TGTGCCAGCAACCGTCTACAGGGGGGTAGTGAGCAGTTCTTC. The chain couples TRBV14 to TRBJ2-1; 8 bases are a match to TRBD1. Germline trimming cut 7 bases from V and 9 bases from J; bases unmatched to any gene: 11. The CDR3 covers 14 residues. Germline V CDR1 and CDR2: SGHDN, FVKESK.